In its sample, the clone carrying this T cell receptor (beta chain) was seen a few times. What it binds is not known. The length of the CDR3 is 18 residues. Per the germline V gene, CDR1 is MGHRA and CDR2 is YSYEKL. With V trimmed by 2 bases and J by 3 bases, 10 bases remained unmatched. TCRdb fed the reads into MiXCR, producing one record per CDR3 protein. The table has around 900,000 distinct CDR3 sequences, around 32% seen once; the top ten hold about 14%. This specimen comes from a study of T cell repertoires in cytomegalovirus infection. The wider study: CMV epitopes that were recently identified and HLA-C-restricted were used alongside well-studied HLA-B-restricted ones. A matching HLA type, together with CMV infection, was signaled by public TCR beta signatures.

Whole-study results and caveats: Cumulative frequency (of public TCR beta family members) identified carriers of CMV plus the relevant HLA.

This chain joins TRBV4-1 and TRBJ2-1; 10 nucleotides line up with TRBD2. The source is a human donor in good health (CMV status not recorded). Some clones in this sample may be carry-over from other donors' samples. The sample consisted of cultured CD8+ T cells from PBMCs, taken from culture after CMV antigen stimulation. The CDR3 sequence: CASSQRTSGVPFYNEQFF. CDR3 nucleotides: TGCGCCAGCAGCCAAAGGACTAGCGGAGTCCCATTCTACAATGAGCAGTTCTTC.